This TCR beta chain comes out of a study of blood T cell repertoires in COVID-19. Using immunoSEQ multiplex PCR, the repertoire was profiled, and TCRdb retains in-frame clones only, with some absent. This sample has about 110,000 clones, with about 85% found just once. This CDR3 spans 17 amino acids. After removal of 5 bases from V and 0 bases from J, the junction contained 9 bases not matched to a gene. Germline V gives CDR1 SGDLS, CDR2 YYNGEE. This clonotype originated in a man between 50 and 59 years old with acute or convalescent COVID-19. Sequenced material: peripheral blood. The V gene is TRBV9, the J gene TRBJ2-2, with TRBD1 identical over 8 bases. The CDR3 is CASSRDWTGTNTGELFF. DNA of the CDR3: TGTGCCAGCAGTAGGGACTGGACAGGGACGAACACCGGGGAGCTGTTTTTT.